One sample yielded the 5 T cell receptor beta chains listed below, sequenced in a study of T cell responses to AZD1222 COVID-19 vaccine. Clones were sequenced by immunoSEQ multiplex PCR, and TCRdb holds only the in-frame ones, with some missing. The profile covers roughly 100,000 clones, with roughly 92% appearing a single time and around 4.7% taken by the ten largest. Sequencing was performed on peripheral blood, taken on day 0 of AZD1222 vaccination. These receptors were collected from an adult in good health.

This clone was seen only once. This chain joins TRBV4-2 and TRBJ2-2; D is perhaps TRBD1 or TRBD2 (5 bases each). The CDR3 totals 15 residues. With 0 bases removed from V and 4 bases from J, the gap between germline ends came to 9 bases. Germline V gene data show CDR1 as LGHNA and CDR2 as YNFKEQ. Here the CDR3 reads CASSQDVRGTGELFF. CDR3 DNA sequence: TGTGCCAGCAGCCAAGATGTGAGGGGCACCGGGGAGCTGTTTTTT.

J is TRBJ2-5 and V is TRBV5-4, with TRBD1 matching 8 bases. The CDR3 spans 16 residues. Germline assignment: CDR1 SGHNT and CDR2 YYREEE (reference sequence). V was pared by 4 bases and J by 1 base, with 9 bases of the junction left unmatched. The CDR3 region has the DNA TGTGCCAGCAGCCAAAGGGACAGGACCCTCCAAGAGACCCAGTACTTC. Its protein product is CASSQRDRTLQETQYF.

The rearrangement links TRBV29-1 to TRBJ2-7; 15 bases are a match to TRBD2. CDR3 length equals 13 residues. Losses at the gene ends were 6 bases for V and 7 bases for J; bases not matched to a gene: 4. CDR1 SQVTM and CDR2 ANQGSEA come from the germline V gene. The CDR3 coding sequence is TGCAGCGTGGGACTAGCGGGAGGTGGGGAGCAGTACTTC. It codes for CSVGLAGGGEQYF.

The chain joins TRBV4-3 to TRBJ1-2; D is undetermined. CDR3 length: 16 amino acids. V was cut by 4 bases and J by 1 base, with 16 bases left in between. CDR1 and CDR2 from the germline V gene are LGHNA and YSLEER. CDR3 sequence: CASSPSLAAFNYGYTF. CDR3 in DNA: TGCGCCAGCAGCCCAAGTCTGGCAGCTTTTAACTATGGCTACACCTTC.

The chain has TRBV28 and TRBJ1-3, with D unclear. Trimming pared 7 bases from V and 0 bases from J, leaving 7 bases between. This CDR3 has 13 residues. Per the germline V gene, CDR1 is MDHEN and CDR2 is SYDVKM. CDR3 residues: CASTRDSGNTIYF. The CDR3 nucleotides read TGTGCCAGCACGCGGGACTCTGGAAACACCATATATTTT.